The clone carrying this TCR beta chain showed up just once. What it recognizes is unknown. The entry originates in a study of STAT3 mutations in large granular lymphocyte leukemia. Study results and caveats: At least one immunodominant TCR beta clonotype appeared in every T-cell large granular lymphocyte leukemia patient.

Data came from immunoSEQ multiplex PCR; TCRdb stores just in-frame clones and leaves some out. The data show some 2,100 clones, about 68% seen once. The sequenced material came from peripheral blood mononuclear cells. This receptor was identified in a man aged 55 to 70 with T-cell large granular lymphocyte leukemia. Some clones in this sample may be carry-over from other donors' samples.

The CDR3 DNA sequence: TGTGCCAGCACCCACAGGGGGCTCGAGCAGTACTTC. Translation: CASTHRGLEQYF. This chain connects TRBV28 to TRBJ2-7, with 9 bases lining up with TRBD1. V lost 7 bases, J lost 6 bases, and 4 bases stayed unmatched. CDR1 and CDR2 (germline): MDHEN, SYDVKM. This CDR3 has 12 residues.